A single sample gave rise to the 18 T cell receptor beta chains below, sequenced in a study of Graves' ophthalmopathy and Graves' hyperthyroidism. TCR beta CDR3 regions were amplified from RNA transcripts. Second-round multiplex PCR followed a first-round RT-PCR using HTBI primers. MiXCR, run by TCRdb on the multiplex PCR reads, gives a single entry per CDR3 protein. The table shows 1 million to 1.3 million distinct CDR3 sequences, with about 36% occurring only once. Sequenced input: peripheral blood or thyroid tissue (not recorded which). The source of these receptors is an adult man with Graves' hyperthyroidism.

The chain has TRBV20-1 and TRBJ1-2, with 7 bases matching TRBD1. CDR1 and CDR2 (germline): DFQATT, SNEGSKA (reference sequence). CDR3 length equals 14 residues. The V and J ends lost 0 bases and 7 bases, in that order; junction bases with no gene match: 8. This chain's CDR3 is CSARDQRRGSGYTF. The DNA for the CDR3 is TGCAGTGCTAGAGATCAACGCAGGGGGTCTGGCTACACCTTC.

At least ten counts were recorded for this clonotype. The chain links TRBV2 to TRBJ2-7; 10 positions agree with TRBD2. Germline V gene data show CDR1 as SNHLY and CDR2 as FYNNEI. V lost 9 bases and J lost 1; bases outside the gene matches: 6. The CDR3 covers 14 residues. The CDR3 is CARRPSGGSYEQYF. The CDR3 DNA follows: TGTGCCAGGAGACCTAGCGGGGGATCCTACGAGCAGTACTTC.

V usage is TRBV7-2 and J usage is TRBJ1-5, with unresolved D. Trimming stripped 2 bases from V and 14 bases from J, with 13 bases between. CDR3 length: 12 residues. The germline V gene encodes CDR1 SGHTA and CDR2 FQGNSA. CDR3 DNA: TGTGCCAGCAGCTTATCGGGTCTGTACGAGCATTTT. It is translated as CASSLSGLYEHF.

This chain joins TRBV29-1 and TRBJ2-5; D may be TRBD1 (5 bases). The DNA matches TRBJ2-7 better at its end, which makes the J call doubtful. The germline V gene has CDR1 SQVTM and CDR2 ANQGSEA. The CDR3 sequence is 10 residues long. The CDR3 here is CSLDIYEQYF. The CDR3 DNA is TGCAGCTTGGACATTTACGAGCAGTACTTC.

This clonotype was detected a few times. At one boundary the junction diverges from the germline segment, which might be a read error. This chain joins TRBV5-1 and TRBJ2-7; maybe TRBD1 (5 bases). There are 12 residues in the CDR3. CDR1 is SGHRS, CDR2 YFSETQ, per germline. The CDR3 sequence: CASSFDSLEQYF. The CDR3 DNA follows: TGTGCCAGCAGCTTTGACAGTCTCGAGCAGTACTTC.

This clonotype was picked up many times. The chain joins TRBV29-1 to TRBJ1-1; weak D call: TRBD1 (5 bases). This CDR3 spans 13 amino acids. Per germline, CDR1 SQVTM and CDR2 ANQGSEA. V lost 1 base and J lost 0, with 6 bases in between. The CDR3 here is CSVEGRVNTEAFF. CDR3 DNA: TGCAGCGTTGAAGGCAGGGTGAACACTGAAGCTTTCTTT.

The gene calls are TRBV3-1 and TRBJ2-5; the match to TRBD2 covers 10 bases. Unmatched junction bases numbered 12, after V lost 0 bases and J lost 5 bases. In germline, CDR1 is LGHDT, CDR2 YNNKEL (reference sequence). The CDR3 sequence is 18 residues long. The CDR3 spells CASSQESGQRGGRETQYF. Here the CDR3 DNA reads TGTGCCAGCAGCCAAGAATCGGGTCAGCGGGGGGGCCGGGAGACCCAGTACTTC.

This clonotype has ten or more counts. V usage is TRBV5-1 and J usage is TRBJ1-4, with D possibly being TRBD1 (5 bases). From germline, CDR1 is SGHRS and CDR2 YFSETQ. The germline V and J ends were trimmed by 0 bases and 6 bases, with 6 bases remaining between them. This CDR3 is built from 13 residues. The DNA of the CDR3 is TGCGCCAGCAGCTTGGGGGGGGATGAAAAACTGTTTTTT. This encodes CASSLGGDEKLFF.

There are many counts of this clonotype. The J gene is TRBJ2-7, the V gene TRBV7-2, with a tentative D call TRBD2 (5 bases). The germline V gene has CDR1 SGHTA and CDR2 FQGNSA. This CDR3 is 14 amino acids long. V lost 2 bases and J lost 1, with 9 bases in between. The CDR3 sequence is CASSLIGKSYEQYF. For the CDR3, the DNA is TGTGCCAGCAGCTTAATCGGGAAATCCTACGAGCAGTACTTC.

This clonotype was detected ten times or more. The gene calls are TRBV25-1 and TRBJ2-6, with D uncertain. V shed 6 bases and J shed 1 base, with 4 bases lying between them. This CDR3 comprises 13 residues. CDR1 and CDR2 from the germline V gene are MGHDK and SYGVNS. CDR3 nucleotides: TGTGCCAGCAGGGAGTCTGGGGCCAACGTCCTGACTTTC. Amino acids: CASRESGANVLTF. Full variable domain (remainder filled in from reference TRBV25-1 and TRBJ2-6): EADIYQTPRYLVIGTGKKITLECSQTMGHDKMYWYQQDPGMELHLIHYSYGVNSTEKGDLSSESTVSRIRTEHFPLTLESARPSHTSQYLCASRESGANVLTFGAGSRLTVL.

This chain links TRBV5-1 with TRBJ2-7; D is undetermined. Germline V gives CDR1 SGHRS, CDR2 YFSETQ. The CDR3 is 14 amino acids. V was pared by 4 bases and J by 2 bases, with 13 bases between. The CDR3 is CASSPDPDTYEQYF. In DNA, the CDR3 is TGCGCCAGCAGCCCGGACCCCGACACCTACGAGCAGTACTTC.

This clonotype has at least ten counts. CDR3 loop: CASSPRPLSGANVLTF. CDR3 DNA sequence: TGTGCCAGCAGCCCCAGACCCCTCTCTGGGGCCAACGTCCTGACTTTC. The rearrangement joins TRBV9 to TRBJ2-6, with D unclear. V lost 4 bases, J lost 0 bases, and 11 bases lay in between. The germline V gene encodes CDR1 SGDLS and CDR2 YYNGEE. The CDR3 is made up of 16 amino acids.

Concerning this clonotype: At one boundary the junction diverges from the germline segment, which might be a read error. The chain uses TRBV7-9 and TRBJ2-2; possible D gene TRBD1, 6 bases. CDR1 is SEHNR, CDR2 FQNEAQ, per germline (reference sequence). The CDR3 consists of 16 residues. The CDR3 coding sequence is TGTGCCAGCAGCCTAGCAGGAAACAGGGACACCGGGGAGCTGTTTTTT. Translation: CASSLAGNRDTGELFF.

This clonotype showed up just a few times. The chain combines TRBV28 with TRBJ1-2; perhaps TRBD1 as D (5 bases). Germline V gene lookup returns CDR1 MDHEN and CDR2 SYDVKM. The ends were cut back, 5 bases at V and 8 bases at J, with 15 bases in the middle. The CDR3 consists of 13 residues. The CDR3: CASSTGQGGGYTF. CDR3 DNA sequence: TGTGCCAGCAGTACCGGGCAGGGCGGGGGCTACACCTTC.

This clonotype occurred many times. The rearrangement joins TRBV20-1 to TRBJ2-7, with 10 nucleotides matching TRBD2. The CDR3 has 17 residues. The junction had 10 bases not matched to a gene; V was cut back by 2 bases and J by 0 bases. The V gene's germline CDR1 is DFQATT and CDR2 SNEGSKA (reference sequence). The CDR3 spells CSARNPRLAGFSYEQYF. CDR3 nucleotides: TGCAGTGCTAGAAATCCTCGACTAGCGGGCTTCTCCTACGAGCAGTACTTC.

In this sample, this clonotype turned up once. The chain carries TRBV19 and TRBJ1-4, with 9 bases matching TRBD1. Per germline, CDR1 LNHDA and CDR2 SQIVND (reference sequence). The CDR3 spans 14 residues. The J segment lost 7 bases and the V segment lost 8 bases, leaving 8 bases of the junction unmatched. The CDR3 nucleotides read TGTGCCAGTGCTAGCGGGACAGGGAGTGAAAAACTGTTTTTT. It encodes CASASGTGSEKLFF.

This clonotype was seen ten or more times. The J gene is TRBJ2-5, the V gene TRBV6-5; 8 bases are shared with TRBD1. Looked up from germline, CDR1 is MNHEY and CDR2 is SVGAGI. The CDR3 runs to 14 residues. After removal of 8 bases from V and 5 bases from J, the junction contained 10 bases not matched to a gene. For the CDR3, the DNA is TGTGCCAGCTACTACGCGGACAGGGCGGAGACCCAGTACTTC. Translation gives CASYYADRAETQYF.

V is TRBV15 and J is TRBJ2-5, with TRBD2 matching 12 bases. Losses at the gene ends were 1 base for V and 5 bases for J; bases not matched to a gene: 8. Looked up from germline, CDR1 is LNHNV and CDR2 is YYDKDF (reference sequence). This CDR3 has 17 amino acids. This CDR3 is CATSRGSLAGGGETQYF. The CDR3 bases are TGTGCCACCAGCAGAGGATCACTAGCGGGAGGCGGTGAGACCCAGTACTTC. Full variable domain (rest looked up from reference TRBV15 and TRBJ2-5): DAMVIQNPRYQVTQFGKPVTLSCSQTLNHNVMYWYQQKSSQAPKLLFHYYDKDFNNEADTPDNFQSRRPNTSFCFLDIRSPGLGDTAMYLCATSRGSLAGGGETQYFGPGTRLLVL.